This entry lists 24 T cell receptor beta chains sequenced from one sample in a study of T cells after yellow fever vaccination. TCRdb independently ran MiXCR on the 5' RACE reads; one entry per CDR3 protein. The data contain around 600,000 distinct CDR3 sequences, around an eighth of them seen just once; the ten biggest clones take up 15%. The sample in question was PBMCs, obtained on the day of the yellow fever booster vaccination. The receptors here all came from a man between 25 and 39 years old who received the YFV17D yellow fever vaccine.

In this sample, this clonotype turned up many times. The chain couples TRBV6-6 to TRBJ1-5; D is perhaps TRBD1 (6 bases). The V gene lost 4 bases and the J gene lost 0 bases, with 7 bases spanning the gap. Germline V lookup: CDR1 MNHNY, CDR2 SVGAGI (reference sequence). There are 14 residues in the CDR3. The CDR3 region has the DNA TGTGCCAGCAGTTCAGGGGTTAGCAATCAGCCCCAGCATTTT. Amino acids: CASSSGVSNQPQHF.

This clonotype was found a few times. The chain recombines TRBV7-2 with TRBJ1-5; no clear D. Trimming removed 1 base from V and 8 bases from J, with 12 bases in between. The CDR3 is 14 amino acids. Per the germline V gene, CDR1 is SGHTA and CDR2 is FQGNSA. CDR3 protein: CASSLGFRQEPQHF. As DNA, the CDR3 is TGTGCCAGCAGCTTAGGGTTCAGGCAAGAGCCCCAGCATTTT.

This clonotype has just a few counts. The rearrangement uses TRBV7-2 and TRBJ2-1; 9 positions agree with TRBD2. CDR1 and CDR2 from the germline V gene are SGHTA and FQGNSA. Unmatched junction bases numbered 5, after V lost 1 base and J lost 7 bases. CDR3 length: 15 amino acids. CDR3 nucleotides: TGTGCCAGCAGCTTAGTAGCGGGAGAAAGGAATGAGCAGTTCTTC. Translated, it gives CASSLVAGERNEQFF.

The V and J genes are TRBV7-9 and TRBJ2-7, with D maybe TRBD2 (6 bases). CDR1 is SEHNR and CDR2 is FQNEAQ in the germline V gene (reference sequence). V shed 5 bases and J shed 2 bases, with 10 bases lying between them. This CDR3 is built from 13 residues. CDR3: CASSRETTYEQYF. As DNA, the CDR3 is TGTGCCAGCAGCCGGGAGACCACCTACGAGCAGTACTTC.

Remarks on this clonotype: Sequence at one end of the junction differs from germline and may be a read error. This chain uses TRBV29-1 with TRBJ2-3, with D uncertain. This CDR3 spans 12 amino acids. In germline, CDR1 is SQVTM, CDR2 ANQGSEA. This chain's CDR3 is CSDGVGADAQYF. CDR3 nucleotides: TGCAGCGACGGCGTTGGTGCAGATGCGCAGTATTTT.

This clonotype was found a few times. The chain combines TRBV12-3 or TRBV12-4 with TRBJ2-5; D is unclear. V was pared by 1 base and J by 5 bases, with 8 bases between. CDR3 length equals 13 residues. The CDR3 reads CASSLGSAETQYF. The DNA for the CDR3 is TGTGCCAGCAGTTTAGGATCCGCGGAGACCCAGTACTTC.

The chain uses TRBV18 and TRBJ2-2; TRBD2 might be the D (5 bases). The CDR3 sequence is 18 residues long. The germline CDR1 and CDR2 sequences are KGHSH and LQKENI. V was clipped by 1 base and J by 10 bases, with 25 bases between them. The CDR3 is CASSPLSVRARWSEELFF. Here the CDR3 DNA reads TGTGCCAGCTCACCACTGTCCGTGCGGGCCCGTTGGTCTGAGGAGCTGTTTTTT.

The CDR3 bases are TGTGCCAGCAGCTTAGCCCGGACAAGTTCCTACGAGCAGTACTTC. It codes for CASSLARTSSYEQYF. This chain joins TRBV11-2 and TRBJ2-7; D perhaps matches TRBD1 (5 bases). The V and J ends lost 1 base and 1 base respectively, with 11 bases between them. The germline V gene encodes CDR1 SGHAT and CDR2 FQNNGV. The CDR3 covers 15 residues.

This clonotype was recorded a few times. The CDR3 loop reads CAIRGTGGKETQYF. The DNA for the CDR3 is TGTGCCATCAGAGGGACAGGGGGAAAAGAGACCCAGTACTTC. This rearrangement joins TRBV10-3 to TRBJ2-5; 11 nucleotides line up with TRBD1. Germline V gene lookup returns CDR1 ENHRY and CDR2 SYGVKD. The ends lost 6 bases at V and 3 bases at J; junction bases unmatched: 3. This CDR3 comprises 14 residues.

The table lists this clonotype with a few counts. V is TRBV7-2 and J is TRBJ2-5, with 11 positions matching TRBD2. The junction had 12 bases not matched to a gene; V was cut back by 5 bases and J by 4 bases. Germline V gene data show CDR1 as SGHTA and CDR2 as FQGNSA. The CDR3 runs to 17 residues. The CDR3 loop is CASSLGLAGGGRETQYF. The CDR3 DNA reads TGTGCCAGCAGCCTGGGGCTAGCGGGAGGAGGAAGAGAGACCCAGTACTTC.

This clonotype was recorded many times. The chain uses TRBV18 and TRBJ2-3; D is undetermined. Trimming removed 3 bases from V and 1 base from J, with 5 bases in between. CDR3 length: 13 residues. Germline loops: CDR1 KGHSH, CDR2 LQKENI. CDR3 in DNA: TGTGCCAGCTCACCGTCTGGCACAGATACGCAGTATTTT. Translated, it gives CASSPSGTDTQYF.

The chain joins TRBV12-3 or TRBV12-4 to TRBJ2-2; 9 nucleotides align to TRBD2. V was pared by 5 bases and J by 5 bases, with 3 bases of the junction left unmatched. The length of the CDR3 is 14 residues. For the CDR3, the DNA is TGTGCCAGCAGTGAAAGCGGGAGGACCGGGGAGCTGTTTTTT. Residues: CASSESGRTGELFF.

The chain has TRBV28 and TRBJ2-2; 10 bases are a match to TRBD2. With V trimmed by 6 bases and J by 3 bases, 10 bases remained unmatched. The CDR3 contains 17 residues. Germline V lookup: CDR1 MDHEN, CDR2 SYDVKM. CDR3 loop: CASRRTSGEWDTGELFF. The CDR3 bases are TGTGCCAGCAGGAGGACTAGCGGAGAGTGGGACACCGGGGAGCTGTTTTTT.

This clonotype was recorded a few times. The J gene is TRBJ2-2, the V gene TRBV20-1; 10 bases fit TRBD2. Trimming took 3 bases from V and 7 from J; bases not matched to a gene: 11. Germline CDR1 reads DFQATT; CDR2 reads SNEGSKA (reference sequence). The CDR3 is 16 residues long. The CDR3 sequence: CSASKLAGERSGELFF. The CDR3 bases are TGCAGTGCTAGTAAGCTAGCGGGAGAAAGAAGCGGGGAGCTGTTTTTT.

The genes are TRBV7-2 and TRBJ1-2; D call uncertain. V was shortened by 6 bases and J by 4 bases, with 9 bases between the two germline ends. This CDR3 has 12 amino acids. Germline V gene lookup returns CDR1 SGHTA and CDR2 FQGNSA. Here the CDR3 DNA reads TGTGCCAGCAGTCAGGCCCGCTATGGCTACACCTTC. It codes for CASSQARYGYTF.

The chain combines TRBV27 with TRBJ2-1; 8 bases agree with TRBD1. Trimming cost V 5 bases and J 2 bases; bases outside gene matches: 14. The CDR3 totals 18 residues. Germline CDR1 reads MNHEY; CDR2 reads SMNVEV (reference sequence). The CDR3 nucleotides read TGTGCCAGCAGTGGGCGAGGAGTTGGGACAGGTGCCTACAATGAGCAGTTCTTC. This codes for CASSGRGVGTGAYNEQFF.

The V call is TRBV4-1, the J call TRBJ2-1; D is possibly TRBD2 (6 bases). The germline V gene has CDR1 MGHRA and CDR2 YSYEKL. This CDR3 region has 17 residues. V was cut by 4 bases and J by 0 bases, with 16 bases left in between. As DNA, the CDR3 is TGCGCCAGCAGCCCAGGTGGGGTAGCGGACTCCTACAATGAGCAGTTCTTC. Translating it yields CASSPGGVADSYNEQFF.

The chain links TRBV27 to TRBJ2-3; D remains ambiguous. This CDR3 region has 17 residues. The germline V gene has CDR1 MNHEY and CDR2 SMNVEV (reference sequence). With 3 bases removed from V and 2 bases from J, the gap between germline ends came to 18 bases. CDR3 in amino acids: CASSLIQPEALTDTQYF. As DNA, the CDR3 is TGTGCCAGCAGTTTGATTCAGCCGGAAGCCCTCACAGATACGCAGTATTTT.

J is TRBJ2-7 and V is TRBV20-1, with D possibly called TRBD1 or TRBD2 (5 bases each). In germline, CDR1 is DFQATT, CDR2 SNEGSKA (reference sequence). The V gene lost 6 bases and the J gene lost 0 bases, with 9 bases spanning the gap. The CDR3 is 12 amino acids. CDR3 residues: CSAGRASYEQYF. CDR3 DNA: TGCAGTGCGGGACGGGCCTCCTACGAGCAGTACTTC.

This clonotype has just a few counts. The germline gene is not matched at one end of the junction; a read error may be the cause. The chain carries TRBV7-7 and TRBJ2-4; TRBD1 might be the D (6 bases). Germline CDR1 and CDR2: SSHAT and FNYEAQ (reference sequence). The CDR3 runs 14 residues. The CDR3 is CASSPLGQLNIQYF. In DNA, the CDR3 is TGTGCTAGCAGCCCCCTTGGACAGTTAAACATTCAGTACTTC.

This clonotype was counted ten times or more. The rearrangement links TRBV28 to TRBJ2-3; D gene uncertain. Trimming removed 8 bases from V and 2 bases from J, with 17 bases in between. Germline lookup yields CDR1 MDHEN and CDR2 SYDVKM. The CDR3 is 15 amino acids. CDR3 bases: TGTGCCAGCCCACCTCCCCCCTGGTACACAGATACGCAGTATTTT. This translates into CASPPPPWYTDTQYF.

This clonotype was observed a few times. The chain is built from TRBV5-4 and TRBJ2-2; the D gene could be TRBD1 or TRBD2 (5 bases each). The CDR3 covers 16 residues. Per the germline V gene, CDR1 is SGHNT and CDR2 is YYREEE (reference sequence). Trimming shortened V by 4 bases and J by 3 bases, and 16 bases separated the two germline ends. CDR3 sequence: CASSPGATVDTGELFF. The CDR3, as DNA: TGTGCCAGCAGCCCCGGGGCTACAGTTGACACCGGGGAGCTGTTTTTT.

J is TRBJ2-6 and V is TRBV9; perhaps TRBD2 as D (5 bases). The CDR3 contains 15 residues. Trimming took 0 bases from V and 1 from J, leaving 5 bases between them. The germline V gene encodes CDR1 SGDLS and CDR2 YYNGEE. CDR3 sequence (DNA): TGTGCCAGCAGCGTAGCGGGGTCTGGGGCCAACGTCCTGACTTTC. The encoded protein is CASSVAGSGANVLTF.

This clonotype has just a few counts. This chain uses TRBV10-3 with TRBJ2-1; TRBD2 aligns across 11 bases. This CDR3 contains 18 residues. The germline CDR1 and CDR2 sequences are ENHRY and SYGVKD. Trimming at V came to 3 bases and at J to 0 bases, leaving 7 bases not matched to a gene. The CDR3 DNA reads TGTGCCATCAGTGAAACTAGCGGGAGTTCGGGCTCCTACAATGAGCAGTTCTTC. Translated: CAISETSGSSGSYNEQFF.